What follows are 5 T cell receptor beta chains derived from one specimen sequenced in a study of Graves' ophthalmopathy and Graves' hyperthyroidism. RNA transcripts served as template for amplifying TCR beta CDR3 sequences. The workflow started with a first-round RT-PCR run with HTBI primers and then moved on to a second-round multiplex PCR. Each CDR3 protein gets one entry after TCRdb re-called the multiplex PCR reads with MiXCR. The sample records 1 million to 1.3 million distinct CDR3 sequences, about 35% being singletons. The sequenced material came from peripheral blood or thyroid tissue (not recorded which). The receptors were gathered from an adult man with Graves' hyperthyroidism.

Comments on this clonotype: This could be a read error, since a much larger clone is one nucleotide away. The chain recombines TRBV20-1 with TRBJ2-5; 8 bases are shared with TRBD2. This CDR3 region has 14 residues. Per the germline V gene, CDR1 is DFQATT and CDR2 is SNEGSKA (reference sequence). For the CDR3, the DNA is TGCAGTGCCGTTCCGGGGGGGGCAGGAGAGTCCCAGTACTTC. Protein sequence: CSAVPGGAGESQYF.

This clonotype has just a few counts. The V call is TRBV29-1, the J call TRBJ2-7, with 12 positions matching TRBD1. Germline V gives CDR1 SQVTM, CDR2 ANQGSEA. CDR3 length: 13 amino acids. V lost 4 bases and J lost 6; bases outside the gene matches: 4. CDR3 amino acids: CSVAVGQGAEQYF. The DNA for the CDR3 is TGCAGCGTTGCGGTGGGACAGGGGGCCGAGCAGTACTTC.

This chain connects TRBV6-6 to TRBJ1-5; 7 positions match TRBD1. With 9 bases clipped from V and 0 bases from J, the junction kept 14 bases outside the gene matches. This CDR3 has 17 amino acids. Germline V gives CDR1 MNHNY, CDR2 SVGAGI (reference sequence). CDR3 nucleotides: TGTGCCAGATCTCCGGGACAGCCCTGGACTAGCAATCAGCCCCAGCATTTT. It codes for CARSPGQPWTSNQPQHF.

This sequence joins TRBV7-8 and TRBJ1-4; 9 bases agree with TRBD1. Losses at the gene ends were 6 bases for V and 4 bases for J; bases not matched to a gene: 6. The germline V gene encodes CDR1 SGHVS and CDR2 FQNEAQ. The CDR3 length is 15 residues. CDR3 DNA: TGTGCCAGCAGGTCTGGGACAGGGCTTAATGAAAAACTGTTTTTT. Its protein product is CASRSGTGLNEKLFF.

A remark on this clonotype: No conserved phenylalanine or tryptophan is present at the end of the CDR3, so a read error is the likely explanation. The DNA is left out, because the CDR3 cannot be placed on it with certainty; the CDR3 is given as TCRdb lists it. The V gene is TRBV14, the J gene TRBJ1-4; TRBD1 is taken as the D call from the table, unchecked against the DNA. In germline, CDR1 is SGHDN, CDR2 FVKESK. The CDR3 spans 14 amino acids, including both terminal residues. The CDR3 here is CASGGVNTEAFFGQ.